The 3 T cell receptor beta chains below come from one sample, sequenced in a study of blood T cell repertoires in COVID-19 (dated by TCRdb to between 2020 and 2021). Library preparation employed the immunoSEQ multiplex PCR assay. The table comes from immuneACCESS by way of TCRdb, which keeps in-frame sequences with V and J called. Part of the clones is missing from these tables; in studies checked, under half for an unresolved V gene and the rest for unknown reasons. Within this sample are 200,000 to 250,000 clones, with around 81% of them counted one time only. The biggest ten clones account for approximately 6.3% of the sample. The sequencing input was peripheral blood. The receptors here all came from a woman aged 60-70 years with active or convalescent COVID-19.

V usage is TRBV2 and J usage is TRBJ2-1, with TRBD2 as a possible D gene (5 bases). This CDR3 contains 15 residues. From germline, CDR1 is SNHLY and CDR2 FYNNEI. V was trimmed by 7 bases and J by 3 bases, leaving 16 bases between them. The DNA of the CDR3 is TGTGCCAGCACCAGAGGGCTAGCAAGCTACAATGAGCAGTTCTTC. This sequence encodes CASTRGLASYNEQFF.

The V gene is TRBV7-2, the J gene TRBJ2-1, with TRBD2 matching over 13 bases. Germline V gene lookup returns CDR1 SGHTA and CDR2 FQGNSA. The junction had 1 base not matched to a gene; V was cut back by 1 base and J by 7 bases. The CDR3 runs 15 residues. This CDR3 is CASSLEGLAGNEQFF. The CDR3 DNA reads as TGTGCCAGCAGCTTAGAGGGACTAGCGGGGAATGAGCAGTTCTTC. Looking up the rest from reference TRBV7-2 and TRBJ2-1 gives the full variable domain: GAGVSQSPSNKVTEKGKDVELRCDPISGHTALYWYRQSLGQGLEFLIYFQGNSAPDKSGLPSDRFSAERTGGSVSTLTIQRTQQEDSAVYLCASSLEGLAGNEQFFGPGTRLTVL.

The V and J genes are TRBV19 and TRBJ2-7, with 12 bases lining up with TRBD2. The CDR3 runs to 14 residues. Per the germline V gene, CDR1 is LNHDA and CDR2 is SQIVND (reference sequence). The V and J ends lost 7 bases and 4 bases, in that order; junction bases with no gene match: 5. The CDR3 sequence is CASTQTSGGYEQYF. In DNA form, the CDR3 reads TGTGCCAGTACTCAGACTAGCGGGGGTTACGAGCAGTACTTC.